This record covers a single TCR beta chain. The data are from a study of blood T cell repertoires in COVID-19. The data were produced by immunoSEQ multiplex PCR, yet TCRdb's version contains in-frame clones alone and is incomplete. Seen here are about 300,000 clones, about nine tenths observed once, and the top ten hold approximately 2%. V shed 3 bases and J 2 bases; nucleotides not matched to a gene: 7. The CDR3 runs 15 residues. The V gene's germline CDR1 is SGHRS and CDR2 YFSETQ. Specimen: peripheral blood. The TCR was taken from a woman between 25 and 40 years old with COVID-19, enrolled during active disease. This sequence joins TRBV5-1 and TRBJ1-2, with 7 bases identical to TRBD1. CDR3 nucleotide sequence: TGCGCCAGCAGCTCAACAGGGGTGACAAACTATGGCTACACCTTC. It codes for CASSSTGVTNYGYTF. Full variable domain (rest looked up from reference TRBV5-1 and TRBJ1-2): KAGVTQTPRYLIKTRGQQVTLSCSPISGHRSVSWYQQTPGQGLQFLFEYFSETQRNKGNFPGRFSGRQFSNSRSEMNVSTLELGDSALYLCASSSTGVTNYGYTFGSGTRLTVV.